This T cell receptor (beta chain) was recovered during a study of blood T cell repertoires in COVID-19. Libraries were prepared by immunoSEQ multiplex PCR; TCRdb keeps only in-frame clonotypes and omits some of them. The sample includes about 330,000 clones, around four fifths of them seen just once. The CDR3 length is 14 residues. Germline V gene sequence: CDR1 MNHNY, CDR2 SVGAGI (reference sequence). The V and J ends lost 7 bases and 0 bases, in that order; junction bases with no gene match: 6. This TCR derives from a woman between 50 and 59 years old with acute or convalescent COVID-19. The gene calls are TRBV6-6 and TRBJ2-7; 7 bases are a match to TRBD1. Sequences were obtained from peripheral blood. In DNA form, the CDR3 reads TGTGCCAGCACCCGGACAGGCAACTCCTACGAGCAGTACTTC. It yields the protein CASTRTGNSYEQYF.